One and the same sample provided the 32 T cell receptor beta chains below, sequenced in a study of blood T cell repertoires in COVID-19 (dated by TCRdb to about 2020). The library relied on the immunoSEQ multiplex PCR assay. In TCRdb, the immuneACCESS table is reduced to in-frame sequences with V and J assigned. These tables do not hold every clone; where another copy was compared, an unresolved V gene accounts for under half, and the others remain unexplained. This sample is represented by about 410,000 clones; 89% of them were singletons. The ten largest account for around 1.7% of the sample. Material for sequencing was PBMCs or T cells enriched from blood (not recorded which). These receptors all stem from a woman aged 25 to 39 who had recovered from COVID-19.

Only one count was recorded for this clone. This chain connects TRBV9 to TRBJ2-2; 8 nucleotides align to TRBD2. The CDR3 has 18 amino acids. With 0 bases clipped from V and 7 bases from J, the junction kept 14 bases outside the gene matches. CDR1 is SGDLS and CDR2 is YYNGEE in the germline V gene. CDR3 sequence reads: CASSVEDISGRLYGELFF. CDR3 coding DNA: TGTGCCAGCAGCGTAGAAGATATCAGCGGGAGACTGTACGGGGAGCTGTTTTTT.

This chain uses TRBV24-1 with TRBJ2-5; 7 bases match TRBD1. This CDR3 contains 15 residues. Germline CDR1 is KGHDR and CDR2 is SFDVKD. The trim removed 0 bases at V and 4 bases at J, leaving 4 bases unmatched. Here the CDR3 reads CATSDLTGARETQYF. In nucleotides, the CDR3 is TGTGCCACCAGTGATTTGACAGGGGCACGAGAGACCCAGTACTTC.

The chain links TRBV10-2 to TRBJ1-6, with D uncertain. CDR3 length: 18 residues. CDR1 and CDR2 from the germline V gene are WSHSY and SAAADI. V was pared by 0 bases and J by 6 bases, with 18 bases between. The CDR3 protein is CASSESLTHGVLNSPLHF. The CDR3 nucleotides are TGCGCCAGCAGTGAGTCCCTTACCCACGGGGTCCTTAATTCACCCCTCCACTTT.

The CDR3 DNA follows: TGCGCCAGCAGCGCACTCCCCTCCGAAAAACTGTTTTTT. It is translated as CASSALPSEKLFF. The chain couples TRBV5-1 to TRBJ1-4; no reliable D call. The CDR3 consists of 13 residues. Between the trimmed V and J ends, which lost 4 bases and 8 bases, there was a span of 12 bases. Germline V gene data show CDR1 as SGHRS and CDR2 as YFSETQ. The entire variable domain, with the rest obtained from reference TRBV5-1 and TRBJ1-4, is as follows: KAGVTQTPRYLIKTRGQQVTLSCSPISGHRSVSWYQQTPGQGLQFLFEYFSETQRNKGNFPGRFSGRQFSNSRSEMNVSTLELGDSALYLCASSALPSEKLFFGSGTQLSVL.

The rearrangement joins TRBV28 to TRBJ2-7, with 8 nucleotides matching TRBD1. The CDR3 has 15 amino acids. The trim removed 3 bases at V and 9 bases at J, leaving 13 bases unmatched. Germline assignment: CDR1 MDHEN and CDR2 SYDVKM. The CDR3 nucleotides are TGTGCCAGCAGTTTGCCGGGACAGGCGCGGAACTGGCAGTACTTC. Amino acid sequence: CASSLPGQARNWQYF.

The chain uses TRBV11-2 and TRBJ2-7; D ambiguous. With 5 bases removed from V and 8 bases from J, the gap between germline ends came to 10 bases. There are 11 residues in the CDR3. Germline CDR1 SGHAT, CDR2 FQNNGV. The CDR3 DNA reads TGTGCCAGCAGCCCCGGTTTGCAGCAGTACTTC. As protein: CASSPGLQQYF.

This chain connects TRBV4-3 to TRBJ2-7, with a tentative D call TRBD2 (6 bases). V lost 0 bases and J lost 7, with 13 bases in between. The CDR3 length is 14 residues. CDR1 is LGHNA and CDR2 is YSLEER in the germline V gene. CDR3 DNA sequence: TGCGCCAGCAGCCAAGATGAAGGAGGGAGTGAGCAGTACTTC. It is translated as CASSQDEGGSEQYF.

The chain joins TRBV7-9 to TRBJ1-3, with 7 bases lining up with TRBD1. The junction had 3 bases not matched to a gene; V was cut back by 2 bases and J by 2 bases. The CDR3 is 15 amino acids. Per germline, CDR1 SEHNR and CDR2 FQNEAQ (reference sequence). CDR3 sequence reads: CASSLTGEAGNTIYF. CDR3 nucleotide sequence: TGTGCCAGCAGCTTAACAGGGGAGGCTGGAAACACCATATATTTT.

This clone was seen only once. The J gene is TRBJ1-5, the V gene TRBV9; 7 bases are shared with TRBD1. CDR3 size: 15 residues. V lost 0 bases, J lost 5 bases, and 5 bases stayed unmatched. The germline CDR1 and CDR2 sequences are SGDLS and YYNGEE. The CDR3 reads CASSVEGQQDQPQHF. The CDR3 nucleotides read TGTGCCAGCAGCGTAGAGGGACAGCAAGATCAGCCCCAGCATTTT.

The chain carries TRBV6-5 and TRBJ1-6, with unresolved D. The germline V and J ends were trimmed by 7 bases and 1 base, with 5 bases remaining between them. Looked up from germline, CDR1 is MNHEY and CDR2 is SVGAGI. This CDR3 comprises 13 residues. CDR3 DNA: TGTGCCAGCACTCGGTCCTATAATTCACCCCTCCACTTT. This encodes CASTRSYNSPLHF.

The rearrangement uses TRBV28 and TRBJ2-7; 9 bases agree with TRBD1. The CDR3 length is 15 residues. Trimming took 6 bases from V and 7 from J; bases not matched to a gene: 13. Germline CDR1 reads MDHEN; CDR2 reads SYDVKM. The CDR3 reads CASRGQGWAYKEQYF. CDR3 in DNA: TGTGCCAGCAGGGGACAGGGTTGGGCGTACAAAGAGCAGTACTTC. Together with reference TRBV28 and TRBJ2-7, the CDR3 gives the full variable domain: DVKVTQSSRYLVKRTGEKVFLECVQDMDHENMFWYRQDPGLGLRLIYFSYDVKMKEKGDIPEGYSVSREKKERFSLILESASTNQTSMYLCASRGQGWAYKEQYFGPGTRLTVT.

V usage is TRBV7-2 and J usage is TRBJ2-3, with a weak D call TRBD2 (5 bases). The germline V gene has CDR1 SGHTA and CDR2 FQGNSA. Trimming pared 0 bases from V and 7 bases from J, leaving 14 bases between. The CDR3 extends over 15 amino acids. The CDR3 region is CASSLASGLEYTQYF. CDR3 nucleotides: TGTGCCAGCAGCTTAGCGTCGGGGTTGGAATATACGCAGTATTTT.

This rearrangement joins TRBV3-1 (or the pseudogene TRBV3-2) to TRBJ2-1, with 8 positions matching TRBD2. The CDR3 runs 18 residues. The V segment lost 4 bases and the J segment 4 bases; nucleotides outside the gene matches: 15. Germline V gene data show CDR1 as LGHDT and CDR2 as YNNKEL (reference sequence). The CDR3 region has the DNA TGTGCCAGCAGCCCCCGTGTTAGCTTAGCGGGGATATACAATGAGCAGTTCTTC. Translated: CASSPRVSLAGIYNEQFF.

This clone was detected only once. V usage is TRBV7-9 and J usage is TRBJ2-1; 8 bases align to TRBD1. The J segment lost 2 bases and the V segment lost 7 bases, leaving 10 bases of the junction unmatched. Germline values: CDR1 SEHNR, CDR2 FQNEAQ (reference sequence). This CDR3 comprises 16 residues. The chain's CDR3 is CASTKPQTGAYNEQFF. In DNA, the CDR3 is TGTGCCAGCACCAAACCCCAGACAGGGGCCTACAATGAGCAGTTCTTC.

V and J are TRBV29-1 and TRBJ1-6, with 10 positions matching TRBD1. The CDR3 spans 13 residues. The V gene end was trimmed by 4 bases and the J gene end by 8 bases; junction bases not matched to a gene: 2. The germline V gene has CDR1 SQVTM and CDR2 ANQGSEA. CDR3 residues: CSVGDRGDSPLHF. For the CDR3, the DNA is TGCAGCGTTGGGGACAGGGGTGATTCACCCCTCCACTTT.

On this clone: Other DNA sequences in this specimen translate into the identical CDR3. This rearrangement joins TRBV5-1 to TRBJ1-1; TRBD1 aligns across 8 bases. The CDR3 totals 14 residues. Germline-derived CDR1 and CDR2 are SGHRS and YFSETQ. The trim removed 4 bases at V and 2 bases at J, leaving 4 bases unmatched. The CDR3 loop is CASSPGTGNTEAFF. The CDR3 DNA follows: TGCGCCAGCAGCCCCGGGACAGGAAACACTGAAGCTTTCTTT.

A single count supports this clone. The chain has TRBV9 and TRBJ2-1; 13 bases match TRBD2. Germline V CDR1 and CDR2: SGDLS, YYNGEE. This CDR3 has 17 amino acids. The J segment lost 2 bases and the V segment lost 4 bases, leaving 6 bases of the junction unmatched. This chain's CDR3 is CASSSGLAGSPYNEQFF. The CDR3 DNA reads as TGTGCCAGCAGCTCGGGACTAGCGGGATCCCCCTACAATGAGCAGTTCTTC.

The chain carries TRBV29-1 and TRBJ2-7, with D perhaps TRBD2 (5 bases). Trimming removed 3 bases from V and 0 bases from J, with 9 bases in between. The CDR3 has 13 amino acids. Germline V lookup: CDR1 SQVTM, CDR2 ANQGSEA. CDR3 region: CSVDSDSSYEQYF. The CDR3 bases are TGCAGCGTTGATAGCGATAGCTCCTACGAGCAGTACTTC.

The rearrangement joins TRBV5-6 to TRBJ1-4; D call uncertain. From germline, CDR1 is SGHDT and CDR2 YYEEEE. The CDR3 runs 12 residues. V was cut by 0 bases and J by 13 bases, with 10 bases left in between. CDR3 nucleotide sequence: TGTGCCAGCAGCTTGGCCGGTGGCGGACTGTTTTTT. It encodes CASSLAGGGLFF.

Concerning this clone: This CDR3 is also generated by other DNA sequences in the sample. This chain uses TRBV7-3 with TRBJ1-1; D gene ambiguous. Per germline, CDR1 SGHTA and CDR2 FQGTGA. CDR3 size: 14 residues. V lost 0 bases, J lost 4 bases, and 9 bases lay in between. CDR3 loop: CASSLTPGSTEAFF. In nucleotides, the CDR3 is TGTGCCAGCAGCTTAACCCCGGGGAGCACTGAAGCTTTCTTT.

On this clone itself: Distinct nucleotide sequences in the sample also encode this CDR3. The chain employs TRBV28 and TRBJ1-5, with a possible D match to TRBD1 (5 bases). Germline V gene lookup returns CDR1 MDHEN and CDR2 SYDVKM. Deletions cut 3 bases from V and 6 bases from J, with 12 bases between. CDR3 length: 14 residues. The CDR3 coding sequence is TGTGCCAGCAGTTTGGTCTCCAGGGTTCAGCCCCAGCATTTT. Amino acid sequence: CASSLVSRVQPQHF.

The chain recombines TRBV29-1 with TRBJ2-5, with 7 nucleotides matching TRBD2. Per germline, CDR1 SQVTM and CDR2 ANQGSEA. This CDR3 comprises 12 residues. The V segment lost 4 bases and the J segment 5 bases; nucleotides outside the gene matches: 4. The CDR3 is CSVALARETQYF. DNA for the CDR3: TGCAGCGTTGCACTAGCGAGGGAGACCCAGTACTTC.

This sequence joins TRBV19 and TRBJ1-1; D unresolved. This CDR3 is built from 14 residues. Trimming took 3 bases from V and 2 from J, leaving 10 bases between them. Germline CDR1 LNHDA, CDR2 SQIVND (reference sequence). The CDR3 loop reads CASSILSDNTEAFF. The CDR3 DNA follows: TGTGCCAGTAGTATCCTTAGCGATAACACTGAAGCTTTCTTT.

This clone was found many times. In DNA form, the CDR3 reads TGTGCCAGCAGTCCCTTTGCGGGGTTGCGTGAGCAGTTCTTC. This encodes CASSPFAGLREQFF. The chain joins TRBV27 to TRBJ2-1; TRBD2 is a possible D gene (6 bases). The CDR3 has 14 residues. Trimming took 5 bases from V and 9 from J, leaving 17 bases between them. Per germline, CDR1 MNHEY and CDR2 SMNVEV (reference sequence).

This chain connects TRBV7-9 to TRBJ1-5, with D unclear. Germline CDR1 reads SEHNR; CDR2 reads FQNEAQ (reference sequence). This CDR3 contains 12 residues. The V end lost 5 bases, the J end lost 9 bases, and 11 bases lay between the germline ends. The CDR3 reads CASSVGSRPQHF. CDR3 bases: TGTGCCAGCAGCGTAGGGTCGCGGCCCCAGCATTTT.

This chain connects TRBV7-3 to TRBJ2-3, with 13 bases matching TRBD2. The V segment lost 3 bases and the J segment 4 bases; nucleotides outside the gene matches: 10. Germline V lookup: CDR1 SGHTA, CDR2 FQGTGA. The CDR3 has 18 amino acids. CDR3 loop: CASSLGLAGQGVSDTQYF. Written as DNA, the CDR3 is TGTGCCAGCAGCTTGGGACTAGCGGGACAGGGAGTGTCAGATACGCAGTATTTT.

The rearrangement uses TRBV28 and TRBJ2-1; D not resolved. Deletions cut 6 bases from V and 3 bases from J, with 6 bases between. The germline V gene has CDR1 MDHEN and CDR2 SYDVKM. This CDR3 is 12 amino acids long. The chain's CDR3 is CASSPLYNEQFF. The CDR3, as DNA: TGTGCCAGCAGCCCCCTCTACAATGAGCAGTTCTTC.

The rearrangement links TRBV11-2 to TRBJ1-1; tentatively, D is TRBD1 (6 bases). The germline CDR1 and CDR2 sequences are SGHAT and FQNNGV. This CDR3 spans 15 amino acids. With 2 bases removed from V and 4 bases from J, the gap between germline ends came to 14 bases. The CDR3 nucleotides are TGTGCCAGCAGCTTAACGACAGGTCGAGGCACTGAAGCTTTCTTT. Its protein product is CASSLTTGRGTEAFF.

The CDR3: CASSSLFGGVQETQYF. Written as DNA, the CDR3 is TGTGCCAGCAGCTCCCTTTTTGGGGGCGTCCAAGAGACCCAGTACTTC. This sequence joins TRBV5-6 and TRBJ2-5, with D possibly matching TRBD1 (6 bases). The CDR3 runs 16 residues. V was cut by 3 bases and J by 1 base, with 16 bases left in between. The germline CDR1 and CDR2 sequences are SGHDT and YYEEEE. Together with reference TRBV5-6 and TRBJ2-5, the CDR3 gives the full variable domain: DAGVTQSPTHLIKTRGQQVTLRCSPKSGHDTVSWYQQALGQGPQFIFQYYEEEERQRGNFPDRFSGHQFPNYSSELNVNALLLGDSALYLCASSSLFGGVQETQYFGPGTRLLVL.

This clone has just one count. The chain carries TRBV3-1 (or the pseudogene TRBV3-2) and TRBJ1-1; TRBD1 matches at 9 bases. This CDR3 spans 15 amino acids. The V gene's germline CDR1 is LGHDT and CDR2 YNNKEL (reference sequence). V lost 3 bases, J lost 1 base, and 3 bases stayed unmatched. CDR3 in DNA: TGTGCCAGCAGCCAGATGGGACAGGGGAACACTGAAGCTTTCTTT. Its protein product is CASSQMGQGNTEAFF.

The rearrangement links TRBV18 to TRBJ2-5, with 9 bases matching TRBD1. CDR1 is KGHSH and CDR2 is LQKENI in the germline V gene. After removal of 5 bases from V and 5 bases from J, the junction contained 6 bases not matched to a gene. The CDR3 is made up of 14 amino acids. Written as DNA, the CDR3 is TGTGCCAGCTCAGAAGGGACAGGGATGGAGACCCAGTACTTC. Translated: CASSEGTGMETQYF.

The rearrangement uses TRBV18 and TRBJ2-7, with 14 bases aligning to TRBD2. The CDR3 extends over 16 amino acids. V lost 6 bases, J lost 6 bases, and 10 bases stayed unmatched. Germline V gene sequence: CDR1 KGHSH, CDR2 LQKENI. In nucleotides, the CDR3 is TGTGCCAGCTCCGCGACTAGCGGGGGGGCCATGATCGAGCAGTACTTC. Protein product: CASSATSGGAMIEQYF.